One and the same sample provided the 32 T cell receptor beta chains below, sequenced in a study of shared clonotypes between healthy human individuals. Clones were read by immunoSEQ multiplex PCR, and TCRdb kept only the in-frame ones, dropping some. The table lists some 1,100,000 clones, 75% to 80% of them singletons, with about 0.52% in the top ten. The sample taken for sequencing was memory CD4+ T cells from PBMCs. Subset reported: CD45RA-negative fraction. The receptor set was obtained from a man younger than 35 in good health. Some clones in this sample may be carry-over from other donors' samples.

The chain links TRBV30 to TRBJ1-1; D is undetermined. Trimming stripped 1 base from V and 7 bases from J, with 4 bases between. The V gene's germline CDR1 is GTSNPN and CDR2 SVGIG (reference sequence). The CDR3 sequence is 10 residues long. CDR3 in DNA: TGTGCCTGGAGTGAGGTTGAAGCTTTCTTT. Amino acids: CAWSEVEAFF. Complete variable domain (other parts from reference TRBV30 and TRBJ1-1): SQTIHQWPATLVQPVGSPLSLECTVEGTSNPNLYWYRQAAGRGLQLLFYSVGIGQISSEVPQNLSASRPQDRQFILSSKKLLLSDSGFYLCAWSEVEAFFGQGTRLTVV.

The chain links TRBV11-3 to TRBJ2-3, with 7 bases identical to TRBD2. With V trimmed by 5 bases and J by 0 bases, 8 bases remained unmatched. The CDR3 length is 16 residues. Germline V lookup: CDR1 SGHNT, CDR2 YENEEA. CDR3 loop: CASSQGRGDSTDTQYF. The CDR3 nucleotides are TGTGCCAGCAGCCAGGGACGGGGGGATAGCACAGATACGCAGTATTTT.

The chain joins TRBV28 to TRBJ2-5; possibly TRBD1 or TRBD2 for D (6 bases each). Trimming took 6 bases from V and 1 from J, leaving 12 bases between them. The CDR3 covers 14 residues. Germline V CDR1 and CDR2: MDHEN, SYDVKM. CDR3 in DNA: TGTGCCAGCAGCGGAGGGGGGTTCCAAGAGACCCAGTACTTC. Its protein is CASSGGGFQETQYF.

The chain employs TRBV9 and TRBJ1-5; maybe TRBD1 (5 bases). The length of the CDR3 is 14 residues. CDR1 and CDR2 (germline): SGDLS, YYNGEE. Trimming pared 4 bases from V and 3 bases from J, leaving 11 bases between. CDR3 sequence: CASSIRGDNQPQHF. DNA for the CDR3: TGTGCCAGCAGCATCCGGGGCGACAATCAGCCCCAGCATTTT.

The chain couples TRBV7-6 to TRBJ2-4; 9 nucleotides align to TRBD2. The CDR3 contains 17 residues. The V gene's germline CDR1 is SGHVS and CDR2 FNYEAQ. Trimming removed 1 base from V and 5 bases from J; junction bases left unmatched: 9. CDR3 protein: CASSLGGASGTQNIQYF. The DNA for the CDR3 is TGTGCCAGCAGCTTAGGGGGGGCTAGCGGGACTCAAAACATTCAGTACTTC.

This rearrangement joins TRBV18 to TRBJ1-4; no clear D gene. This CDR3 is built from 12 residues. Trimming removed 3 bases from V and 8 bases from J, with 7 bases in between. CDR1 is KGHSH and CDR2 is LQKENI in the germline V gene. Written as DNA, the CDR3 is TGTGCCAGCTCACCCTCTGTGGAAAAACTGTTTTTT. Its protein product is CASSPSVEKLFF. The full variable domain, rest sourced from reference TRBV18 and TRBJ1-4, is NAGVMQNPRHLVRRRGQEARLRCSPMKGHSHVYWYRQLPEEGLKFMVYLQKENIIDESGMPKERFSAEFPKEGPSILRIQQVVRGDSAAYFCASSPSVEKLFFGSGTQLSVL.

This clone has just one count. The V call is TRBV2, the J call TRBJ2-2; 7 positions match TRBD2. The CDR3 has 16 residues. V shed 4 bases and J 4 bases; nucleotides not matched to a gene: 9. Germline CDR1 and CDR2: SNHLY and FYNNEI. The CDR3, as DNA: TGTGCCAGCAGTGGCGGGAGTGGGCCAAGCACCGGGGAGCTGTTTTTT. Translating gives CASSGGSGPSTGELFF.

V usage is TRBV7-8 and J usage is TRBJ2-2, with D perhaps TRBD2 (7 bases). Germline V lookup: CDR1 SGHVS, CDR2 FQNEAQ. This CDR3 contains 18 residues. Trimming took off 2 bases at V and 3 bases at J, with 19 bases between the two ends. CDR3 residues: CASSLFRGWREYTGELFF. The CDR3 DNA reads as TGTGCCAGCAGCTTATTTAGGGGGTGGCGGGAGTACACCGGGGAGCTGTTTTTT. Full variable domain (rest looked up from reference TRBV7-8 and TRBJ2-2): GAGVSQSPRYKVAKRGQDVALRCDPISGHVSLFWYQQALGQGPEFLTYFQNEAQLDKSGLPSDRFFAERPEGSVSTLKIQRTQQEDSAVYLCASSLFRGWREYTGELFFGEGSRLTVL.

With regard to this clone: At the DNA level, this CDR3 is encoded by other sequences in the same sample as well. The V and J genes are TRBV15 and TRBJ2-7, with D maybe TRBD2 (6 bases). Looked up from germline, CDR1 is LNHNV and CDR2 is YYDKDF (reference sequence). CDR3 length equals 14 residues. Trimming took off 0 bases at V and 1 base at J, with 7 bases between the two ends. CDR3 loop: CATSREGGSYEQYF. The CDR3 DNA follows: TGTGCCACCAGCAGAGAGGGAGGATCCTACGAGCAGTACTTC.

This chain's CDR3 is CASSRTGWDEAFF. CDR3 nucleotide sequence: TGTGCCAGTAGCCGGACAGGGTGGGATGAAGCTTTCTTT. The rearrangement links TRBV19 to TRBJ1-1; 8 bases fit TRBD1. V lost 6 bases to trimming and J lost 7 bases; unmatched junction nucleotides: 7. CDR1 is LNHDA, CDR2 SQIVND, per germline (reference sequence). The CDR3 extends over 13 amino acids.

This clone was seen more than once but under ten times. V usage is TRBV10-2 and J usage is TRBJ1-5; possible D gene TRBD1, 6 bases. Trimming took 3 bases from V and 1 from J, leaving 7 bases between them. The CDR3 is 14 residues long. The germline V gene has CDR1 WSHSY and CDR2 SAAADI. This chain's CDR3 is CASSEGGSNQPQHF. CDR3 nucleotides: TGCGCCAGCAGTGAAGGGGGGAGCAATCAGCCCCAGCATTTT.

The V gene is TRBV6-1, the J gene TRBJ2-7; either TRBD1 or TRBD2 may supply D (5 bases each). This CDR3 has 15 residues. V gave up 8 bases and J gave up 0 bases, with 17 bases separating them. Germline CDR1 and CDR2: MNHNS and SASEGT. The CDR3 region is CASSKGDVRSYEQYF. The DNA for the CDR3 is TGTGCCAGCTCTAAAGGGGACGTTCGCTCCTACGAGCAGTACTTC.

In its sample, this clone was seen once. One base away lies a much larger clone, so this may be a sequencing read error. V is TRBV9 and J is TRBJ1-1; D ambiguous. In germline, CDR1 is SGDLS, CDR2 YYNGEE. The CDR3 has 13 residues. V was shortened by 0 bases and J by 0 bases, with 3 bases between the two germline ends. This chain's CDR3 is CASSVEMNTEAFF. CDR3 DNA: TGTGCCAGCAGCGTAGAGATGAACACTGAAGCTTTCTTT.

As DNA, the CDR3 is TGTGCCAGCAGTGAAGCGGGGACAGGGACAGGAAACACCATATATTTT. Its translation: CASSEAGTGTGNTIYF. The chain joins TRBV6-1 to TRBJ1-3, with 9 positions matching TRBD1. The CDR3 totals 16 residues. Germline V gene data show CDR1 as MNHNS and CDR2 as SASEGT. The V and J ends lost 0 bases and 4 bases, in that order; junction bases with no gene match: 4.

The rearrangement joins TRBV5-1 to TRBJ2-1; TRBD2 aligns across 12 bases. V shed 0 bases and J 5 bases; nucleotides not matched to a gene: 3. Germline V gene sequence: CDR1 SGHRS, CDR2 YFSETQ. The CDR3 extends over 16 amino acids. CDR3 loop: CASSLGGLAGNNEQFF. CDR3 coding DNA: TGCGCCAGCAGCTTGGGGGGACTAGCGGGCAACAATGAGCAGTTCTTC.

The rearrangement links TRBV7-8 to TRBJ1-2; D remains unclear. The V end was cut by 0 bases, the J end by 8 bases, with 7 bases between. CDR3 length: 12 amino acids. CDR1 is SGHVS and CDR2 is FQNEAQ in the germline V gene. The CDR3 loop is CASSLASWGYTF. In DNA, the CDR3 is TGTGCCAGCAGCTTAGCAAGTTGGGGCTACACCTTC.

This sequence joins TRBV10-3 and TRBJ2-1; maybe TRBD2 (5 bases). This CDR3 spans 15 amino acids. Trimming cost V 7 bases and J 6 bases, with 19 bases left between them. CDR1 and CDR2 (germline): ENHRY, SYGVKD. CDR3 loop: CAITPGGLEGNEQFF. In DNA form, the CDR3 reads TGTGCCATCACCCCGGGCGGGCTAGAGGGCAATGAGCAGTTCTTC.

The chain combines TRBV29-1 with TRBJ2-4; TRBD1 or TRBD2 may be the D gene (5 bases each). The CDR3 contains 13 residues. Germline lookup yields CDR1 SQVTM and CDR2 ANQGSEA. Trimming cost V 4 bases and J 10 bases, with 17 bases left between them. CDR3 bases: TGCAGCGTTGTCGGGGCTTTTAAAAGTATTCAGTACTTC. Amino acid sequence: CSVVGAFKSIQYF.

The chain uses TRBV9 and TRBJ2-3; the D is unclear. V dropped 3 bases and J dropped 4 bases, with 6 bases sitting between them. The length of the CDR3 is 12 residues. Germline CDR1 and CDR2: SGDLS and YYNGEE. This chain's CDR3 is CASSAVADTQYF. As DNA, the CDR3 is TGTGCCAGCAGCGCGGTGGCAGATACGCAGTATTTT.

The rearrangement links TRBV7-8 to TRBJ1-2; 12 nucleotides agree with TRBD1. The junction had 8 bases not matched to a gene; V was cut back by 5 bases and J by 7 bases. The CDR3 is 15 residues long. Per germline, CDR1 SGHVS and CDR2 FQNEAQ. This chain's CDR3 is CASSPDWDRGPGYTF. CDR3 bases: TGTGCCAGCAGCCCAGACTGGGACAGGGGGCCTGGCTACACCTTC.

This clone was seen a few times. The chain joins TRBV10-3 to TRBJ2-7; D unresolved. V was clipped by 10 bases and J by 1 base, with 11 bases between them. From germline, CDR1 is ENHRY and CDR2 SYGVKD. CDR3 size: 12 residues. The CDR3 loop reads CATNQESYEQYF. The CDR3 DNA is TGTGCCACCAATCAGGAATCCTACGAGCAGTACTTC.

V is TRBV25-1 and J is TRBJ2-3; TRBD2 agrees at 7 bases. This CDR3 is built from 14 residues. The junction had 3 bases not matched to a gene; V was cut back by 3 bases and J by 3 bases. Germline V CDR1 and CDR2: MGHDK, SYGVNS. In nucleotides, the CDR3 is TGTGCCAGCAGTGATCTCGGGGGGACAGATACGCAGTATTTT. Translation gives CASSDLGGTDTQYF.

The chain recombines TRBV5-6 with TRBJ2-3; D perhaps matches TRBD1 (5 bases). V was pared by 0 bases and J by 2 bases, with 7 bases between. The length of the CDR3 is 14 residues. Germline CDR1 reads SGHDT; CDR2 reads YYEEEE. CDR3 amino acids: CASSLGGHTDTQYF. The CDR3 nucleotides are TGTGCCAGCAGCTTGGGCGGACACACAGATACGCAGTATTTT.

The rearrangement links TRBV5-4 to TRBJ2-1; the match to TRBD1 covers 9 bases. Germline CDR1 SGHNT, CDR2 YYREEE (reference sequence). With V trimmed by 1 base and J by 7 bases, 3 bases remained unmatched. The CDR3 length is 14 residues. The CDR3 sequence is CASSLIDRGNEQFF. DNA for the CDR3: TGTGCCAGCAGCTTGATCGACAGGGGGAATGAGCAGTTCTTC. Supplemented by reference TRBV5-4 and TRBJ2-1, the full variable domain reads ETGVTQSPTHLIKTRGQQVTLRCSSQSGHNTVSWYQQALGQGPQFIFQYYREEENGRGNFPPRFSGLQFPNYSSELNVNALELDDSALYLCASSLIDRGNEQFFGPGTRLTVL.

The gene calls are TRBV5-1 and TRBJ1-2; maybe TRBD1 (6 bases). V dropped 4 bases and J dropped 3 bases, with 16 bases sitting between them. Looked up from germline, CDR1 is SGHRS and CDR2 is YFSETQ. The CDR3 runs to 15 residues. The chain's CDR3 is CASSIGTNSHYGYTF. The CDR3 nucleotides are TGCGCCAGCAGCATAGGGACAAACAGCCACTATGGCTACACCTTC. The variable domain in full, with the rest retrieved from reference TRBV5-1 and TRBJ1-2, is KAGVTQTPRYLIKTRGQQVTLSCSPISGHRSVSWYQQTPGQGLQFLFEYFSETQRNKGNFPGRFSGRQFSNSRSEMNVSTLELGDSALYLCASSIGTNSHYGYTFGSGTRLTVV.

This clone came up a few times. The chain uses TRBV4-2 and TRBJ2-4; 10 bases line up with TRBD2. Germline lookup yields CDR1 LGHNA and CDR2 YNFKEQ. Germline trimming cut 0 bases from V and 3 bases from J; bases unmatched to any gene: 14. CDR3 size: 20 residues. Here the CDR3 reads CASSQDGIAGGSPYKNIQYF. The CDR3 coding sequence is TGTGCCAGCAGCCAAGATGGGATAGCGGGAGGATCTCCCTACAAAAACATTCAGTACTTC.

The chain has TRBV20-1 and TRBJ2-3; D is unresolved. This CDR3 contains 11 residues. V lost 5 bases, J lost 5 bases, and 8 bases lay in between. Germline CDR1 reads DFQATT; CDR2 reads SNEGSKA (reference sequence). CDR3 residues: CSAERGDTQYF. CDR3 coding DNA: TGCAGTGCTGAACGAGGAGATACGCAGTATTTT.

With respect to this clone: At the DNA level, this CDR3 is encoded by other sequences in the same sample as well. The genes are TRBV11-2 and TRBJ2-7; TRBD1 matches at 9 bases. The CDR3 totals 13 residues. J lost 5 bases, V lost 4 bases, and 3 bases had no gene match. Looked up from germline, CDR1 is SGHAT and CDR2 is FQNNGV. CDR3 in DNA: TGTGCCAGCAGCTGGGACAGGGTTAACGAGCAGTACTTC. This gives the protein CASSWDRVNEQYF.

The chain recombines TRBV18 with TRBJ1-2, with 10 nucleotides matching TRBD1. The CDR3 sequence is 15 residues long. Losses at the gene ends were 3 bases for V and 4 bases for J; bases not matched to a gene: 5. Germline V gives CDR1 KGHSH, CDR2 LQKENI. The CDR3 DNA follows: TGTGCCAGCTCACCTCCCGGACAGGGGGGCTATGGCTACACCTTC. Protein: CASSPPGQGGYGYTF.

This clone has just a few counts. The chain couples TRBV18 to TRBJ2-7, with TRBD1 matching over 9 bases. The J segment lost 4 bases and the V segment lost 9 bases, leaving 4 bases of the junction unmatched. Germline loops: CDR1 KGHSH, CDR2 LQKENI. There are 12 residues in the CDR3. CDR3 residues: CASIGTGYEQYF. In DNA, the CDR3 is TGTGCCAGTATCGGGACAGGGTACGAGCAGTACTTC.

The CDR3, as DNA: TGTGCCAGCATGCGGACAGGGGCGTACGAGCAGTACTTC. Protein product: CASMRTGAYEQYF. The V and J genes are TRBV6-1 and TRBJ2-7; 9 bases are a match to TRBD1. The CDR3 consists of 13 residues. Germline V gene sequence: CDR1 MNHNS, CDR2 SASEGT. After removal of 7 bases from V and 4 bases from J, the junction contained 5 bases not matched to a gene.

This clone was seen more than once but under ten times. The genes are TRBV27 and TRBJ1-2, with a possible D match to TRBD1 (6 bases). CDR3 size: 17 residues. Between the trimmed V and J ends, which lost 2 bases and 1 base, there was a span of 17 bases. CDR1 is MNHEY, CDR2 SMNVEV, per germline (reference sequence). The CDR3: CASSLTSFRTDNYGYTF. CDR3 nucleotide sequence: TGTGCCAGCAGTTTAACCTCGTTTAGGACAGATAACTATGGCTACACCTTC.